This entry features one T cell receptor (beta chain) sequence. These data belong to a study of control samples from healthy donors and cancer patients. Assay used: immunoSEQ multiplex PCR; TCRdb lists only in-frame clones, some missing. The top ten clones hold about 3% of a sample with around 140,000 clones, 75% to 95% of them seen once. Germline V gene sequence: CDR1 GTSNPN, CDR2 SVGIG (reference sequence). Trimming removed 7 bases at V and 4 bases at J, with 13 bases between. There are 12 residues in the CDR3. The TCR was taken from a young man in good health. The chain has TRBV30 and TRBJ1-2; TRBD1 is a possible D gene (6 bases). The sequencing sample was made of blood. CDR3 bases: TGTGCCTCGATAGACAGGTCCTATGGCTACACCTTC. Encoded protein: CASIDRSYGYTF.